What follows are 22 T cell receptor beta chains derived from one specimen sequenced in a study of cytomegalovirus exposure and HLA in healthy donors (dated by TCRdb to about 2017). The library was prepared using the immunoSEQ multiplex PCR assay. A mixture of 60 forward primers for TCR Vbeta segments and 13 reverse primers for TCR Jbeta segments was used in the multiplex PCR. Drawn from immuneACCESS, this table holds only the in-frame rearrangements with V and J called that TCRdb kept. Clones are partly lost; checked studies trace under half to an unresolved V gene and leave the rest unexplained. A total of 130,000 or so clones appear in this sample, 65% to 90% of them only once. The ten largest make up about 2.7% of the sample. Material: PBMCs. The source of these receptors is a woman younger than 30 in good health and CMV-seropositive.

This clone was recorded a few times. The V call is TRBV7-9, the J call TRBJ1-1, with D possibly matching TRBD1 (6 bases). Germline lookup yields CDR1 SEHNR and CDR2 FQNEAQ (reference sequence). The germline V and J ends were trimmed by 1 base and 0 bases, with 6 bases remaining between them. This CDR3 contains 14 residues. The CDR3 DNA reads TGTGCCAGCAGCTTAGACAGGGTGAACACTGAAGCTTTCTTT. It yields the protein CASSLDRVNTEAFF.

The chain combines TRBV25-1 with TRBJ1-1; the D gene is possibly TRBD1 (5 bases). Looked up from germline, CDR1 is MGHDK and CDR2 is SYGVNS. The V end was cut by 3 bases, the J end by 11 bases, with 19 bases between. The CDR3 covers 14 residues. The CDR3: CASSDGAHPPRAFF. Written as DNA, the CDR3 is TGTGCCAGCAGTGATGGGGCGCATCCCCCGCGGGCTTTCTTT.

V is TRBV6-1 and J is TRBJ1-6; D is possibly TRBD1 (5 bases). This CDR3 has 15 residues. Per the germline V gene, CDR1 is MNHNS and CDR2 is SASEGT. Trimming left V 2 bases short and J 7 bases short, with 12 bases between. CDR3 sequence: CASSELGAGNSPLHF. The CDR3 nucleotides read TGTGCCAGCAGTGAATTGGGTGCAGGGAATTCACCCCTCCACTTT.

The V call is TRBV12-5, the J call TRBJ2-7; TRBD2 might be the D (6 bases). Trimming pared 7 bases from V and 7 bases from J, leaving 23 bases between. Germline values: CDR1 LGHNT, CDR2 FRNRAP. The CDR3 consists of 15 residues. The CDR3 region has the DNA TGTGCTAGTGAAGACTCGGGGGACCCCTATGGAGAGCAGTACTTC. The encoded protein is CASEDSGDPYGEQYF.

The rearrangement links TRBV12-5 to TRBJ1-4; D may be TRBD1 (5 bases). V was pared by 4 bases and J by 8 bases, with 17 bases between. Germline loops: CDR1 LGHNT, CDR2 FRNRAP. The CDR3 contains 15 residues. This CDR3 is CASGSGAGLGEKLFF. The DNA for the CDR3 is TGTGCTAGTGGTTCTGGGGCAGGGTTGGGCGAAAAACTGTTTTTT. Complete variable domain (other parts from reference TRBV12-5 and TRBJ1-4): DARVTQTPRHKVTEMGQEVTMRCQPILGHNTVFWYRQTMMQGLELLAYFRNRAPLDDSGMPKDRFSAEMPDATLATLKIQPSEPRDSAVYFCASGSGAGLGEKLFFGSGTQLSVL.

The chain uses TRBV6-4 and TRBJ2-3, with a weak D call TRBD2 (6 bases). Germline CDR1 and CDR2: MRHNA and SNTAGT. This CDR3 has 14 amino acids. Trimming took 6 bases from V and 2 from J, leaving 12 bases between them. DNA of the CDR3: TGTGCCAGCAGCCCGCGGGGTTTCACAGATACGCAGTATTTT. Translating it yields CASSPRGFTDTQYF.

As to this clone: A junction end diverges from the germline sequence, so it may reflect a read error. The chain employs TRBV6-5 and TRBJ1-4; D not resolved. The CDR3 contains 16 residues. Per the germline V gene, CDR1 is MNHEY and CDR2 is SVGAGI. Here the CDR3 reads CASSYEGGATSEKLFF. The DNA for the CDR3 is TGTGCCAGCAGTTACGAGGGAGGAGCAACTAGTGAAAAACTGTTTTTT.

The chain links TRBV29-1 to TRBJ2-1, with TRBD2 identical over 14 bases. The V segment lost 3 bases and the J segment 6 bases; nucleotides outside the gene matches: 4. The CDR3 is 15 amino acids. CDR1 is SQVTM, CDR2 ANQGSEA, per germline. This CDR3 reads CSVERTSGGFNEQFF. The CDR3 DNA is TGCAGCGTTGAGAGGACTAGCGGGGGGTTCAATGAGCAGTTCTTC.

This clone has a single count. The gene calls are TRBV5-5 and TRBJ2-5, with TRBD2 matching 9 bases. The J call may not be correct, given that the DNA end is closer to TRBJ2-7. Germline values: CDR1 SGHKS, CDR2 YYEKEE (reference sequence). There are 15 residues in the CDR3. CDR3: CASSSSAGGGYEQYF. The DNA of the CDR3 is TGTGCCAGCAGCAGTTCAGCGGGGGGCGGTTACGAGCAGTACTTC.

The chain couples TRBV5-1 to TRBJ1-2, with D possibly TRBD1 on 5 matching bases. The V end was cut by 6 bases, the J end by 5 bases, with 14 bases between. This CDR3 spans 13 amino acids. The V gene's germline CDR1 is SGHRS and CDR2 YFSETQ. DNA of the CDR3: TGCGCCAGCACCTCCGGGGAGGGGTATGGCTACACCTTC. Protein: CASTSGEGYGYTF.

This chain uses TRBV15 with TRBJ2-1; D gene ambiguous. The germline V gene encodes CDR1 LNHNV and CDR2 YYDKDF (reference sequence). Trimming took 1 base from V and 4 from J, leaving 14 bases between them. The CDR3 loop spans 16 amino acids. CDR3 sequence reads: CATSRASTFSYNEQFF. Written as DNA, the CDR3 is TGTGCCACCAGCAGAGCATCTACCTTCTCGTACAATGAGCAGTTCTTC.

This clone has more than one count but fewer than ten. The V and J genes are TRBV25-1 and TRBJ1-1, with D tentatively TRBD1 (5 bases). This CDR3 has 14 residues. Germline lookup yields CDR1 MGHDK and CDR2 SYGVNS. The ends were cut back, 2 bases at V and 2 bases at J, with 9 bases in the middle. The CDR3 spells CASSEETANTEAFF. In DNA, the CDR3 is TGTGCCAGCAGTGAAGAGACAGCCAACACTGAAGCTTTCTTT.

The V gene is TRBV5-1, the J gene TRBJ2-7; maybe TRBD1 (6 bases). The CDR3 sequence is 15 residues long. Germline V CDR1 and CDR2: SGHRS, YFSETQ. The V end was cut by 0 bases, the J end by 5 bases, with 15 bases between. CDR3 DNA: TGCGCCAGCAGCTTGGGGGGGCAGGTACCCCACGAGCAGTACTTC. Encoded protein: CASSLGGQVPHEQYF.

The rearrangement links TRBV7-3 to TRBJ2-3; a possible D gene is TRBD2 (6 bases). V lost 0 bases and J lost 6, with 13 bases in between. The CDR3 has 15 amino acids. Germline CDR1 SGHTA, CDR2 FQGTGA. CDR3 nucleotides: TGTGCCAGCAGCTTAACGGGCCTGGAGGGCGATACGCAGTATTTT. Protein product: CASSLTGLEGDTQYF.

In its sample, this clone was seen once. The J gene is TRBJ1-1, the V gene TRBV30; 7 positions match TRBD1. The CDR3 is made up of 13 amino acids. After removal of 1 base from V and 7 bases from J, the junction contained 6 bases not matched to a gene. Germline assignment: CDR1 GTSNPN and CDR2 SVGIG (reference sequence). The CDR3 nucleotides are TGTGCCTGGAGTGGGTACAGGGGAAGTGAAGCTTTCTTT. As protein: CAWSGYRGSEAFF.

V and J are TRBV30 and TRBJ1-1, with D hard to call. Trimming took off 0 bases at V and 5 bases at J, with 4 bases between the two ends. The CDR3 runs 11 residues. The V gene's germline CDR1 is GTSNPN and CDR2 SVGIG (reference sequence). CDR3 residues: CAWSVGTEAFF. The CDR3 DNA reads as TGTGCCTGGAGTGTCGGGACTGAAGCTTTCTTT.

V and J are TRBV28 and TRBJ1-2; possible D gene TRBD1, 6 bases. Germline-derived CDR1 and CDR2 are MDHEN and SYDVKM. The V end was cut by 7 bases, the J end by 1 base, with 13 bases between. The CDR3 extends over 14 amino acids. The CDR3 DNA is TGTGCCAGCACCACAGGGACCCATAACTATGGCTACACCTTC. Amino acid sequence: CASTTGTHNYGYTF.

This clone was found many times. CDR3 bases: TGCGCCAGTGCTATCAGGGTAACTGAAGCTTTCTTT. As protein: CASAIRVTEAFF. This chain joins TRBV23-1 and TRBJ1-1; the D gene is possibly TRBD1 (5 bases). TRBV23-1 belongs to the ORF category, with a function that is uncertain. V lost 9 bases to trimming and J lost 5 bases, with 13 bases between them. The CDR3 is made up of 12 amino acids.

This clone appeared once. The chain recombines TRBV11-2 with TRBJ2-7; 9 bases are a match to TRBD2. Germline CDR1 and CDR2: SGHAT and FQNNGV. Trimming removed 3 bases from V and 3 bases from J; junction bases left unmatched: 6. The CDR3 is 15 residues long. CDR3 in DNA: TGTGCCAGCAGCTTGGCGGCGGGGGGGTTCTACGAGCAGTACTTC. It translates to CASSLAAGGFYEQYF.

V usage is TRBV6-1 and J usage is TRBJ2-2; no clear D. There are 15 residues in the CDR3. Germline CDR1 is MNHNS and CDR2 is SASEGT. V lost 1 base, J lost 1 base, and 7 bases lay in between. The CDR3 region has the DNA TGTGCCAGCAGTGAAGAGACACAGAACACCGGGGAGCTGTTTTTT. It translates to CASSEETQNTGELFF.

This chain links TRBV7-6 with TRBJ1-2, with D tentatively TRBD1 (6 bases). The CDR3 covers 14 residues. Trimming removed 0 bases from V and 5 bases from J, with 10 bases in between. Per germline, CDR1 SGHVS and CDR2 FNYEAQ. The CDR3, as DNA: TGTGCCAGCAGCTTAGCGGAGGGGGGGTATGGCTACACCTTC. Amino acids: CASSLAEGGYGYTF.

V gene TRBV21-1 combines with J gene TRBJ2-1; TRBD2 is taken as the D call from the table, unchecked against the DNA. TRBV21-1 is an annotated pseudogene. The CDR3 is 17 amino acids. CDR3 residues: CASSKWDSGEGYNEQFF. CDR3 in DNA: TGTGCCAGCAGCAAGTGGGATAGCGGGGAAGGGTACAATGAGCAGTTCTTC.